This T cell receptor (beta chain) stems from a study of T cell responses to AZD1222 COVID-19 vaccine. The study's findings and limits: The study found Spike-specific TCR breadth and depth rose after two AZD1222 doses.

Assay: immunoSEQ multiplex PCR; the TCRdb copy retains only in-frame clones and omits some. The top ten hold about 3% of the sample, which has around 180,000 clones, approximately 86% seen once. Germline V CDR1 and CDR2: SNHLY, FYNNEI. The CDR3 is 15 residues long. Trimming cost V 6 bases and J 4 bases, with 18 bases left between them. This clone was seen more than once but under ten times. Its antigen remains unidentified. This chain connects TRBV2 to TRBJ1-2; D remains ambiguous. This clonotype was sampled from an adult in good health. The starting material was peripheral blood, obtained on day 0 of AZD1222 vaccination. CDR3 amino acids: CASSPTLSAAYGYTF. CDR3 sequence (DNA): TGTGCCAGCAGCCCGACTTTGTCAGCTGCCTATGGCTACACCTTC.